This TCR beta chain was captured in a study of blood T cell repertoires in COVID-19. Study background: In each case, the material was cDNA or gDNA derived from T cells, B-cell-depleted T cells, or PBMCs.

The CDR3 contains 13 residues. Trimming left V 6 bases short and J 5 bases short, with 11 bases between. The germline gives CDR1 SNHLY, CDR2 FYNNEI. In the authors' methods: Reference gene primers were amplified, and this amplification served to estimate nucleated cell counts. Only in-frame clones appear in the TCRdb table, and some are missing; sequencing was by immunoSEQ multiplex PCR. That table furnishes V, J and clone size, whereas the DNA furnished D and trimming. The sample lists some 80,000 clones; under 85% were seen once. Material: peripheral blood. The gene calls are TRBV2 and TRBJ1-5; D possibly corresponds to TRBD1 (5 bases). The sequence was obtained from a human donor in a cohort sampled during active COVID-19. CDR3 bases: TGTGCCAGCAGCTGGGGGGGGGATCAGCCCCAGCATTTT. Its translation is CASSWGGDQPQHF.